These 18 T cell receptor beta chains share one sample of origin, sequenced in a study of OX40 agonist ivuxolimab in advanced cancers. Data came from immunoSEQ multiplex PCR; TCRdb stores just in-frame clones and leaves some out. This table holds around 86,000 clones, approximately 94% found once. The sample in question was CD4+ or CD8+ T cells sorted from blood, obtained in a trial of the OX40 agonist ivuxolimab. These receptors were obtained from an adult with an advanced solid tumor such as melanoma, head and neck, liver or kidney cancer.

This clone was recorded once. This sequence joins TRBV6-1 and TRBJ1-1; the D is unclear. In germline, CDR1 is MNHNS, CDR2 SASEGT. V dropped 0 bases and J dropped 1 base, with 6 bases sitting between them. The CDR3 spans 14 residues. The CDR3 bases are TGTGCCAGCAGTGAAGCACAGCGGAACACTGAAGCTTTCTTT. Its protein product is CASSEAQRNTEAFF.

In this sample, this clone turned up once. In DNA, the CDR3 is TGTGCCAGCAGTCCATGGACGGGAGGAAACACTGAAGCTTTCTTT. Translating it yields CASSPWTGGNTEAFF. V usage is TRBV27 and J usage is TRBJ1-1; D is unclear. CDR1 is MNHEY and CDR2 is SMNVEV in the germline V gene (reference sequence). The CDR3 consists of 15 residues. Between the trimmed V and J ends, which lost 5 bases and 2 bases, there was a span of 15 bases.

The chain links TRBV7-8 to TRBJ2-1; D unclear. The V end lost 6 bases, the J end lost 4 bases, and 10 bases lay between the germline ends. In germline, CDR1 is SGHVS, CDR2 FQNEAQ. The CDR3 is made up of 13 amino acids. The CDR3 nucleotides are TGTGCCAGCAGGACCGTAGATTACAATGAGCAGTTCTTC. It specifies CASRTVDYNEQFF.

The CDR3 loop is CASSYPGFEAFF. CDR3 coding DNA: TGTGCCAGCAGTTACCCAGGGTTTGAAGCTTTCTTT. The chain uses TRBV6-5 and TRBJ1-1, with D perhaps TRBD1 (5 bases). The CDR3 length is 12 residues. CDR1 MNHEY and CDR2 SVGAGI come from the germline V gene. The germline V and J ends were trimmed by 2 bases and 7 bases, with 8 bases remaining between them.

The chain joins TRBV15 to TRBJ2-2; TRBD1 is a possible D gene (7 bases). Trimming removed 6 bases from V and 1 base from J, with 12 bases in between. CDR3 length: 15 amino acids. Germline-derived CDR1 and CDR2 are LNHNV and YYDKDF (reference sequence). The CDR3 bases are TGTGCCACCAGAGGGGGGACAGAGAACACCGGGGAGCTGTTTTTT. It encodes CATRGGTENTGELFF.

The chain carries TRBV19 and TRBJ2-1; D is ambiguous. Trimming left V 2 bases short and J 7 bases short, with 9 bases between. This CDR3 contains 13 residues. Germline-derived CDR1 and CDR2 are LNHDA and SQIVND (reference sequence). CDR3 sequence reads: CASSISLGNEQFF. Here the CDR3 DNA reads TGTGCCAGTAGTATAAGCTTGGGAAATGAGCAGTTCTTC. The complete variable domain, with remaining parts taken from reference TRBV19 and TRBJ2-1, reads DGGITQSPKYLFRKEGQNVTLSCEQNLNHDAMYWYRQDPGQGLRLIYYSQIVNDFQKGDIAEGYSVSREKKESFPLTVTSAQKNPTAFYLCASSISLGNEQFFGPGTRLTVL.

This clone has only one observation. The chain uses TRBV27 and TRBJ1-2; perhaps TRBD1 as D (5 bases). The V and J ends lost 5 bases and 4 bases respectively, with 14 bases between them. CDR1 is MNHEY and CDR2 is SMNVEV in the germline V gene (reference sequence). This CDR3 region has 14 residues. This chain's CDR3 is CASSLAGTGYGYTF. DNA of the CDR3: TGTGCCAGCAGTCTCGCCGGGACGGGCTATGGCTACACCTTC.

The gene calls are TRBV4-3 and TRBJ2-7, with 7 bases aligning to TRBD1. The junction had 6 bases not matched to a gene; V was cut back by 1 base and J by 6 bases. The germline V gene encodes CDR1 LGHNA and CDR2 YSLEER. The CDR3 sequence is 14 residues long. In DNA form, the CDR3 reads TGCGCCAGCAGCCAAGGGACAGGTTCGGGCGAGCAGTACTTC. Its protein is CASSQGTGSGEQYF.

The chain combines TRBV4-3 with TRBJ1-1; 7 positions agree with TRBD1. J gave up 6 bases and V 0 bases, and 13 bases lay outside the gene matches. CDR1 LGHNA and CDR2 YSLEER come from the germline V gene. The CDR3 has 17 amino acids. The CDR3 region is CASSQDRAGGFWAEAFF. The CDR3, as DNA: TGCGCCAGCAGCCAAGATCGGGCAGGGGGGTTTTGGGCTGAAGCTTTCTTT.

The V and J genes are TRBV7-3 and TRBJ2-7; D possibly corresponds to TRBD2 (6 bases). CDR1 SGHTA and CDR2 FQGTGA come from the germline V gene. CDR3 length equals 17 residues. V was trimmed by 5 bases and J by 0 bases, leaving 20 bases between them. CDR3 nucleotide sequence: TGTGCCAGCAGCCTTACCTTTCTAGGAGGGGACTCCTACGAGCAGTACTTC. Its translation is CASSLTFLGGDSYEQYF.

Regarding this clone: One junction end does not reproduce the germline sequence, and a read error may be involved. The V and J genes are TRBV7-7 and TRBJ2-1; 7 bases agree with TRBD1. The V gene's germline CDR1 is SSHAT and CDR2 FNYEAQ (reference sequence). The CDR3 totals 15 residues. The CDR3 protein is CASSHRGASYNEQFF. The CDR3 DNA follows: TGTGCTAGCAGCCACAGGGGAGCGAGCTACAATGAGCAGTTCTTC. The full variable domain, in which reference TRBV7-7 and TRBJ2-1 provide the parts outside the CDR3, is GAGVSQSPRYKVTKRGQDVTLRCDPISSHATLYWYQQALGQGPEFLTYFNYEAQPDKSGLPSDRFSAERPEGSISTLTIQRTEQRDSAMYRCASSHRGASYNEQFFGPGTRLTVL.

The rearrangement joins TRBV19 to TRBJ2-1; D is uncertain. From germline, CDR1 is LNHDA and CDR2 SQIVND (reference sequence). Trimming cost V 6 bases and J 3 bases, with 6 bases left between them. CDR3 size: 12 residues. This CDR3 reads CASSPNYNEQFF. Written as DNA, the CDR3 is TGTGCCAGTAGCCCGAACTACAATGAGCAGTTCTTC.

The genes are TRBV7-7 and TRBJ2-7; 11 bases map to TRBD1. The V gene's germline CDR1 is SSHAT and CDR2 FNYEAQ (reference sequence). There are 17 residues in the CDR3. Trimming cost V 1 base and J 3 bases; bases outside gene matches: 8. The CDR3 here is CASSLGHPGQGVYEQYF. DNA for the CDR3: TGTGCCAGCAGCTTAGGGCACCCGGGACAGGGGGTCTACGAGCAGTACTTC.

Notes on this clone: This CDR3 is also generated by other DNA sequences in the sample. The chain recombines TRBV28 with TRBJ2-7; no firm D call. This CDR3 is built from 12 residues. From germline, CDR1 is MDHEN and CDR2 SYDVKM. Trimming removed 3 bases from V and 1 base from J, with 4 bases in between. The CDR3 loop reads CASSFASYEQYF. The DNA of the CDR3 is TGTGCCAGCAGTTTCGCTTCCTACGAGCAGTACTTC.

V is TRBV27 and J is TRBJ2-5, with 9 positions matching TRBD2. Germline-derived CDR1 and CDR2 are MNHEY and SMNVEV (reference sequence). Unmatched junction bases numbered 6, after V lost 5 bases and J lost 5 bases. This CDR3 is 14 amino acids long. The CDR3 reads CASSPIAGAETQYF. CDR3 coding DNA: TGTGCCAGCAGTCCGATAGCGGGGGCGGAGACCCAGTACTTC.

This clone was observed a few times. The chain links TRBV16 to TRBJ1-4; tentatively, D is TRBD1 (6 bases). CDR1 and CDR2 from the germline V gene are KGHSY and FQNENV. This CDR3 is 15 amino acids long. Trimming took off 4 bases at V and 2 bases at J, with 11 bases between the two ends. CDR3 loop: CASSLPQGTNEKLFF. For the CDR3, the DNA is TGTGCCAGCAGCCTACCACAGGGTACTAATGAAAAACTGTTTTTT.

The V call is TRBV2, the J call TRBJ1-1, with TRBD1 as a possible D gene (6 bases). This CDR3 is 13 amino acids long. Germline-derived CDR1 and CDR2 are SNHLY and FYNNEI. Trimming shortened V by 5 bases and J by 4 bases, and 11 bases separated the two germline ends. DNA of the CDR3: TGTGCCAGCAGTTTAGGGGGAAGCACTGAAGCTTTCTTT. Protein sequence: CASSLGGSTEAFF.

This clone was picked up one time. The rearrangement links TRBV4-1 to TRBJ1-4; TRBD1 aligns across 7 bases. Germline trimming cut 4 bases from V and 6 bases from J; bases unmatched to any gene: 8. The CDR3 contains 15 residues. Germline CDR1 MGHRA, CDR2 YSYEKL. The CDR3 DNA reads TGCGCCAGCAGCCCATCGACAGGGATATATGAAAAACTGTTTTTT. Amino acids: CASSPSTGIYEKLFF.